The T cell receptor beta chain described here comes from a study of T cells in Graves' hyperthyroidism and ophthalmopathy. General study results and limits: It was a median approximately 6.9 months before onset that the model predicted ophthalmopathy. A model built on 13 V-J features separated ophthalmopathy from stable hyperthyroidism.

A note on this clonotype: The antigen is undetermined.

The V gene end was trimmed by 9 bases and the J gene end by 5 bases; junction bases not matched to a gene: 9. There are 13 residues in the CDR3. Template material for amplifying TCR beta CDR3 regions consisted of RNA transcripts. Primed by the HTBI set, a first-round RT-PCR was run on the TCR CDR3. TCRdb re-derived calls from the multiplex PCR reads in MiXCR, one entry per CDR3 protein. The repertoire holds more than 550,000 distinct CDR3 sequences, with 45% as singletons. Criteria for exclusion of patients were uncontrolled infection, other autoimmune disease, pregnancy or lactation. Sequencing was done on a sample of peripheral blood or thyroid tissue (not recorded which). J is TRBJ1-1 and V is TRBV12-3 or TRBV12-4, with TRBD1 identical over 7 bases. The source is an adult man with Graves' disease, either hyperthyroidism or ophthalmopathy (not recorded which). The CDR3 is CASSTGDRTEAFF. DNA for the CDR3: TGTGCCAGTTCTACAGGGGATAGGACTGAAGCTTTCTTT.